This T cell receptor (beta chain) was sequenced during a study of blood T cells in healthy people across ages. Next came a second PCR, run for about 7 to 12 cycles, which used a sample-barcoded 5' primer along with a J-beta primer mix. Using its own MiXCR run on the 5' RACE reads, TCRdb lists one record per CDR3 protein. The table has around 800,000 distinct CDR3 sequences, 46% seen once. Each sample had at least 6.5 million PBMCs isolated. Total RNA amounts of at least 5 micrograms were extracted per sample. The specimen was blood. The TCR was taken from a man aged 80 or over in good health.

CDR3 DNA sequence: TGTGCCAGCAGCCGGAGTCCGGTAAAACTGTTTTTT. It codes for CASSRSPVKLFF. The chain has TRBV3-1 and TRBJ1-4; D gene uncertain. Germline-derived CDR1 and CDR2 are LGHDT and YNNKEL (reference sequence). The CDR3 spans 12 residues. With 4 bases removed from V and 10 bases from J, the gap between germline ends came to 10 bases.